This T cell receptor (beta chain) came from a study of blood T cell repertoires in COVID-19. On the study more broadly: PBMCs, B-cell-depleted T cells, or T cells provided the cDNA or gDNA that made up the material.

The CDR3 sequence is 13 residues long. CDR1 LGHDT and CDR2 YNNKEL come from the germline V gene (reference sequence). V lost 0 bases to trimming and J lost 6 bases, with 8 bases between them. Per the original methods: Reference gene primer amplification gave estimated nucleated cell counts. Using immunoSEQ multiplex PCR, the repertoire was profiled, and TCRdb retains in-frame clones only, with some absent. The DNA gave D and trimming, while V, J and clone size come from that table. The data show about 310,000 clones, about 90% seen once. The receptor's source is a woman aged 35 to 49 with COVID-19, enrolled during active disease. This chain connects TRBV3-1 (or the pseudogene TRBV3-2) to TRBJ1-2; unclear D gene. What was sequenced was peripheral blood. The CDR3 is CASSQEGVNGYTF. The CDR3, as DNA: TGTGCCAGCAGCCAAGAGGGAGTGAATGGCTACACCTTC.